This T cell receptor beta chain was captured by sequencing in a study of cytomegalovirus exposure and HLA in healthy donors. Whole-study context: About 83 million unique TCRs from HLA-typed donors made up an early data release.

General study findings and limits: The sole available immune exposure information was CMV serostatus. The study dropped some indistinguishable V segments, TRBV6-2 and TRBV6-3 among them.

Germline V lookup: CDR1 SGHVS, CDR2 FNYEAQ. The CDR3 has 13 amino acids. Trimming took 1 base from V and 2 from J, leaving 5 bases between them. Worth noting for this clone: Its cognate antigen is unknown.

Primers: 60 Vbeta forward and 13 Jbeta reverse. Profiled with immunoSEQ multiplex PCR; TCRdb holds only in-frame clones, not every one. The sample holds fewer than 250,000 clones, less than 85% seen once. The sequence derives from a man between 18 and 35 years old in good health and CMV-seronegative. Input material: PBMCs. V and J are TRBV7-6 and TRBJ2-5; D uncertain. The CDR3 DNA reads TGTGCCAGCAGCTTAGTGTCACAAGAGACCCAGTACTTC. Its protein is CASSLVSQETQYF.